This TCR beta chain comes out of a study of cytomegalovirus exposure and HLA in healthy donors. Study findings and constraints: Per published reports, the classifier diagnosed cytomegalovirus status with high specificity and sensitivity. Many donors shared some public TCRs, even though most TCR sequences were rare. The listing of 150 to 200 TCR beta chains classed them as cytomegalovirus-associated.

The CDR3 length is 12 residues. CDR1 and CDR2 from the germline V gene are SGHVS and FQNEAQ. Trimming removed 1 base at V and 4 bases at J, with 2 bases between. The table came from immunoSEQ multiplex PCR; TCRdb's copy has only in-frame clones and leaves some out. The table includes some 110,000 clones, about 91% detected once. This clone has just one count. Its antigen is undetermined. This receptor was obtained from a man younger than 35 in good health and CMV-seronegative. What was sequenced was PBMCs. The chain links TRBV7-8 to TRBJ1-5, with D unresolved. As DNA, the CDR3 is TGTGCCAGCAGCTTAGTAAATCAGCCCCAGCATTTT. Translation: CASSLVNQPQHF.